Below are 20 T cell receptor beta chains sequenced from a single sample in a study of response to subunit inactivated influenza vaccine. MiXCR, applied by TCRdb to the RT-PCR reads, yields one record per CDR3 protein. This sample carries about 180,000 distinct CDR3 sequences, 7.5% to 10% of them seen once, and the ten largest clones take roughly 11%. The sample here was non-naive T cells sorted from PBMCs, taken on the day of vaccination. The receptor set was obtained from a man in his fifties who received an inactivated influenza vaccine.

This clonotype was recorded a few times. In DNA, the CDR3 is TGTGCCAGCAGCTTAGTAAGTAATCAGCCCCAGCATTTT. Translated, it gives CASSLVSNQPQHF. This chain connects TRBV7-2 to TRBJ1-5; the D is unclear. The CDR3 has 13 residues. CDR1 SGHTA and CDR2 FQGNSA come from the germline V gene. Trimming took off 1 base at V and 4 bases at J, with 5 bases between the two ends. The variable domain in full, completed from reference TRBV7-2 and TRBJ1-5, reads GAGVSQSPSNKVTEKGKDVELRCDPISGHTALYWYRQSLGQGLEFLIYFQGNSAPDKSGLPSDRFSAERTGGSVSTLTIQRTQQEDSAVYLCASSLVSNQPQHFGDGTRLSIL.

This rearrangement joins TRBV3-1 to TRBJ1-3; TRBD1 is a possible D gene (5 bases). Per germline, CDR1 LGHDT and CDR2 YNNKEL (reference sequence). Trimming cost V 3 bases and J 3 bases, with 21 bases left between them. CDR3 size: 18 residues. This chain's CDR3 is CASSHPRGGARLGNTIYF. In DNA form, the CDR3 reads TGTGCCAGCAGCCACCCCCGGGGAGGGGCTCGTCTTGGAAACACCATATATTTT. Together with reference TRBV3-1 and TRBJ1-3, the CDR3 gives the full variable domain: DTAVSQTPKYLVTQMGNDKSIKCEQNLGHDTMYWYKQDSKKFLKIMFSYNNKELIINETVPNRFSPKSPDKAHLNLHINSLELGDSAVYFCASSHPRGGARLGNTIYFGEGSWLTVV.

The table lists this clonotype with many counts. This chain uses TRBV7-9 with TRBJ2-7; the D is unclear. This CDR3 region has 16 residues. Trimming stripped 5 bases from V and 0 bases from J, with 17 bases between. Germline-derived CDR1 and CDR2 are SEHNR and FQNEAQ (reference sequence). This CDR3 reads CASSRPSQTPSYEQYF. CDR3 DNA sequence: TGTGCCAGCAGCAGACCAAGTCAGACCCCCTCCTACGAGCAGTACTTC.

This clonotype occurred a few times. The gene calls are TRBV4-1 and TRBJ2-3; 9 nucleotides align to TRBD1. CDR3 length equals 16 residues. Germline CDR1 and CDR2: MGHRA and YSYEKL. V shed 1 base and J 6 bases; nucleotides not matched to a gene: 8. The CDR3 region has the DNA TGCGCCAGCAGCCAAGTCCCGGGACAGGGCTCCGATACGCAGTATTTT. The encoded protein is CASSQVPGQGSDTQYF.

This clonotype was observed a handful of times. The genes are TRBV11-2 and TRBJ2-1; TRBD1 is a possible D gene (5 bases). V was cut by 1 base and J by 6 bases, with 13 bases left in between. The CDR3 spans 15 residues. CDR1 is SGHAT and CDR2 is FQNNGV in the germline V gene. Written as DNA, the CDR3 is TGTGCCAGCAGCTTAGTTGTGGGGCTTGTCAATGAGCAGTTCTTC. Translation: CASSLVVGLVNEQFF.

The chain carries TRBV4-1 and TRBJ2-5, with 9 bases identical to TRBD2. With V trimmed by 1 base and J by 5 bases, 8 bases remained unmatched. Per the germline V gene, CDR1 is MGHRA and CDR2 is YSYEKL. The CDR3 contains 16 residues. The CDR3 DNA reads TGCGCCAGCAGCCAAGGGGGAGCGGGGGGCGTGGAGACCCAGTACTTC. Its translation: CASSQGGAGGVETQYF.

The chain couples TRBV11-1 to TRBJ1-1; D ambiguous. This CDR3 region has 12 residues. Germline values: CDR1 SGHAT, CDR2 FQDESV (reference sequence). The ends were cut back, 5 bases at V and 8 bases at J, with 12 bases in the middle. This CDR3 is CASSPGLREAFF. CDR3 in DNA: TGTGCCAGCAGCCCGGGTCTCCGGGAAGCTTTCTTT.

The J gene is TRBJ2-2, the V gene TRBV19; D possibly uses TRBD1 or TRBD2 (5 bases each). CDR3 length equals 14 residues. Germline V lookup: CDR1 LNHDA, CDR2 SQIVND (reference sequence). V was clipped by 7 bases and J by 7 bases, with 16 bases between them. CDR3 DNA: TGTGCCAGTACCTCAGGGAGATCCGACGGGGAGCTGTTTTTT. It codes for CASTSGRSDGELFF.

V is TRBV29-1 and J is TRBJ1-2; D is perhaps TRBD1 (6 bases). Germline CDR1 is SQVTM and CDR2 is ANQGSEA. The CDR3 is 12 amino acids. The V and J ends lost 5 bases and 2 bases respectively, with 9 bases between them. CDR3 sequence reads: CSVIGGNYGYTF. CDR3 nucleotides: TGCAGCGTTATCGGGGGCAACTATGGCTACACCTTC.

The CDR3 protein is CASSPRGTDGYTF. Here the CDR3 DNA reads TGTGCCAGCTCACCACGGGGGACGGATGGCTACACCTTC. J is TRBJ1-2 and V is TRBV18; a weak D match, TRBD1 (5 bases). Germline V gene sequence: CDR1 KGHSH, CDR2 LQKENI. The CDR3 runs 13 residues. The ends were cut back, 1 base at V and 6 bases at J, with 9 bases in the middle.

The rearrangement uses TRBV6-2 or TRBV6-3 and TRBJ1-2, with a possible D match to TRBD1 (5 bases). CDR1 and CDR2 (germline): MNHEY, SVGEGT. The CDR3 has 13 amino acids. The V gene lost 4 bases and the J gene lost 6 bases, with 12 bases spanning the gap. The CDR3 nucleotides read TGTGCCAGCAGTTTTCAGCCGGGGGATGGCTACACCTTC. Translation gives CASSFQPGDGYTF.

This clonotype was seen at least ten times. The chain uses TRBV2 and TRBJ2-2; unclear D gene. The CDR3 sequence is 16 residues long. Germline loops: CDR1 SNHLY, CDR2 FYNNEI. The V and J ends lost 6 bases and 1 base respectively, with 15 bases between them. The CDR3 region is CASSAPGELNTGELFF. The DNA for the CDR3 is TGTGCCAGCAGCGCGCCTGGAGAGTTGAACACCGGGGAGCTGTTTTTT.

This clonotype was observed at least ten times. The V gene is TRBV18, the J gene TRBJ2-1; no clear D. V was clipped by 4 bases and J by 2 bases, with 12 bases between them. The CDR3 has 15 residues. Germline values: CDR1 KGHSH, CDR2 LQKENI. This chain's CDR3 is CASSLRSDTYNEQFF. The CDR3 DNA follows: TGTGCCAGCTCACTCAGGAGCGACACCTACAATGAGCAGTTCTTC.

The chain is built from TRBV28 and TRBJ1-5; 7 bases align to TRBD1. V lost 0 bases and J lost 6; bases outside the gene matches: 11. This CDR3 has 17 residues. The germline V gene encodes CDR1 MDHEN and CDR2 SYDVKM. Written as DNA, the CDR3 is TGTGCCAGCAGTTTATGGGGACTGAAGGGGGCAAGTCAGCCCCAGCATTTT. Protein sequence: CASSLWGLKGASQPQHF.

This clonotype appeared a few times. The V call is TRBV5-1, the J call TRBJ2-7, with a possible D match to TRBD1 (6 bases). With 3 bases removed from V and 5 bases from J, the gap between germline ends came to 9 bases. The CDR3 is 12 residues long. CDR1 and CDR2 from the germline V gene are SGHRS and YFSETQ. The CDR3 protein is CASSSQGDEQYF. In DNA form, the CDR3 reads TGCGCCAGCAGCTCACAGGGTGACGAGCAGTACTTC.

The chain combines TRBV4-3 with TRBJ1-1; D may be TRBD1 (5 bases). There are 15 residues in the CDR3. V shed 0 bases and J shed 5 bases, with 13 bases lying between them. In germline, CDR1 is LGHNA, CDR2 YSLEER. The CDR3 sequence: CASSQERGGKTEAFF. The CDR3 DNA follows: TGCGCCAGCAGCCAAGAGAGGGGAGGGAAGACTGAAGCTTTCTTT.

The chain has TRBV4-2 and TRBJ2-7, with 8 bases that match TRBD1. From germline, CDR1 is LGHNA and CDR2 YNFKEQ. The CDR3 runs 15 residues. V lost 0 bases to trimming and J lost 3 bases; unmatched junction nucleotides: 4. The CDR3 sequence is CASSQDRDRNYEQYF. The CDR3 bases are TGTGCCAGCAGCCAAGACCGGGACAGGAACTACGAGCAGTACTTC.

V and J are TRBV7-8 and TRBJ2-1; D gene uncertain. Between the trimmed V and J ends, which lost 5 bases and 4 bases, there was a span of 9 bases. Per the germline V gene, CDR1 is SGHVS and CDR2 is FQNEAQ. The CDR3 contains 13 residues. The CDR3 DNA sequence: TGTGCCAGCAGCCTCCCCCAATACAATGAGCAGTTCTTC. This encodes CASSLPQYNEQFF.

The V and J genes are TRBV20-1 and TRBJ2-7; D may be TRBD1 (5 bases). The germline gives CDR1 DFQATT, CDR2 SNEGSKA (reference sequence). The CDR3 loop spans 15 amino acids. With 0 bases removed from V and 0 bases from J, the gap between germline ends came to 12 bases. CDR3 residues: CSARDHTGLSYEQYF. CDR3 sequence (DNA): TGCAGTGCTAGAGATCACACAGGTCTCTCCTACGAGCAGTACTTC.

V usage is TRBV11-2 and J usage is TRBJ2-3; TRBD2 agrees at 12 bases. The V gene end was trimmed by 1 base and the J gene end by 5 bases; junction bases not matched to a gene: 1. This CDR3 spans 15 amino acids. The germline CDR1 and CDR2 sequences are SGHAT and FQNNGV. CDR3 residues: CASSLATSGRDTQYF. CDR3 DNA: TGTGCCAGCAGCTTAGCGACTAGCGGGAGAGATACGCAGTATTTT.